Below, one T cell receptor beta chain is given with its context. The CDR3 loop spans 13 amino acids. V lost 5 bases, J lost 3 bases, and 4 bases stayed unmatched. Germline lookup yields CDR1 SNHLY and CDR2 FYNNEI. The assay was immunoSEQ multiplex PCR, and TCRdb's table has in-frame clones only and misses some. The sample gives about 29,000 clones, over 90% of which show up once; more than 8% is in the top ten. This record belongs to a study of T cell responses to AZD1222 COVID-19 vaccine. The TCR comes from an adult in good health. The sequencing here drew on peripheral blood, taken on day 0 of AZD1222 vaccination. The chain carries TRBV2 and TRBJ2-7, with 7 bases identical to TRBD1. The CDR3: CASSPRDSYEQYF. In DNA form, the CDR3 reads TGTGCCAGCAGTCCCCGGGACAGCTACGAGCAGTACTTC.